This passage covers 24 T cell receptor beta chains from one sample sequenced in a study of CD8 T cells in ankylosing spondylitis. TCRdb ran MiXCR on the 5' RACE reads and lists one entry per CDR3 protein. The sample has 350,000 or so distinct CDR3 sequences; roughly 14% are singletons. The sequenced sample consisted of blood, either unsorted or a sorted T cell fraction (not recorded which). These receptors were taken from a male donor with ankylosing spondylitis or in good health (not recorded which).

The chain uses TRBV2 and TRBJ2-5; maybe TRBD1 (6 bases). The germline V and J ends were trimmed by 7 bases and 0 bases, with 12 bases remaining between them. Germline CDR1 reads SNHLY; CDR2 reads FYNNEI. CDR3 length equals 14 residues. CDR3 coding DNA: TGTGCCAGCATTTGGACAGCCTACCAAGAGACCCAGTACTTC. This sequence encodes CASIWTAYQETQYF.

There are a few counts of this clonotype. This rearrangement joins TRBV4-1 to TRBJ2-7, with D maybe TRBD2 (7 bases). Germline V gives CDR1 MGHRA, CDR2 YSYEKL. CDR3 length: 16 amino acids. V was pared by 0 bases and J by 4 bases, with 16 bases between. The CDR3 is CASSQEGGGLSYEQYF. CDR3 nucleotides: TGCGCCAGCAGCCAAGAAGGGGGGGGGCTATCATACGAGCAGTACTTC.

This clonotype was counted a few times. V is TRBV3-1 and J is TRBJ2-2, with 7 positions matching TRBD2. Germline V lookup: CDR1 LGHDT, CDR2 YNNKEL (reference sequence). V shed 4 bases, J shed 5 bases, and the junction held 7 bases outside the gene matches. The CDR3 runs 15 residues. The CDR3 protein is CASSPPGGGTGELFF. In DNA form, the CDR3 reads TGTGCCAGCAGCCCCCCGGGGGGTGGTACCGGGGAGCTGTTTTTT.

This clonotype was seen at least ten times. This rearrangement joins TRBV5-6 to TRBJ1-1; D is undetermined. V lost 2 bases, J lost 5 bases, and 7 bases lay in between. The germline CDR1 and CDR2 sequences are SGHDT and YYEEEE. The CDR3 is 12 residues long. CDR3 residues: CASSFGKTEAFF. The CDR3 nucleotides read TGTGCCAGCAGCTTCGGAAAAACTGAAGCTTTCTTT.

The rearrangement uses TRBV14 and TRBJ1-1; tentative D call: TRBD1 (5 bases). Germline V gives CDR1 SGHDN, CDR2 FVKESK. V shed 4 bases and J shed 1 base, with 10 bases lying between them. The length of the CDR3 is 14 residues. The CDR3 region is CASSPGIKNTEAFF. CDR3 DNA: TGTGCCAGCAGCCCAGGGATTAAGAACACTGAAGCTTTCTTT.

This clonotype was seen repeatedly, ten times or more. The chain combines TRBV27 with TRBJ1-5; D remains ambiguous. CDR1 MNHEY and CDR2 SMNVEV come from the germline V gene (reference sequence). The CDR3 contains 15 residues. V was clipped by 6 bases and J by 3 bases, with 15 bases between them. CDR3 nucleotides: TGTGCCAGCAGCTCATTAAGTGGTTACAATCAGCCCCAGCATTTT. Amino acids: CASSSLSGYNQPQHF.

The gene calls are TRBV20-1 and TRBJ2-1; D may be TRBD2 (5 bases). Germline loops: CDR1 DFQATT, CDR2 SNEGSKA (reference sequence). CDR3 length: 13 residues. V was clipped by 0 bases and J by 6 bases, with 9 bases between them. This chain's CDR3 is CSARDGIGNEQFF. The CDR3 region has the DNA TGCAGTGCTAGAGACGGGATTGGCAATGAGCAGTTCTTC.

This clonotype was detected only a few times. This rearrangement joins TRBV5-1 to TRBJ2-3; TRBD1 is a possible D gene (5 bases). The CDR3 sequence is 14 residues long. Germline CDR1 is SGHRS and CDR2 is YFSETQ. V lost 4 bases to trimming and J lost 1 base, with 10 bases between them. In nucleotides, the CDR3 is TGCGCCAGCAGCACCTCGACAGGCACAGATACGCAGTATTTT. The encoded protein is CASSTSTGTDTQYF.

This clonotype was found many times. The J gene is TRBJ2-7, the V gene TRBV7-2, with 10 bases matching TRBD1. The CDR3 totals 13 residues. V was clipped by 5 bases and J by 4 bases; unmatched bases: 2. CDR1 is SGHTA, CDR2 FQGNSA, per germline. The CDR3 loop is CASSRDRGYEQYF. In DNA form, the CDR3 reads TGTGCCAGCAGCCGGGACAGGGGTTACGAGCAGTACTTC.

The CDR3 DNA reads as TGTGCCAGCAGCCAGGGACCCCTCGGGTCACCCCTCCACTTT. It specifies CASSQGPLGSPLHF. This chain links TRBV5-6 with TRBJ1-6, with a weak D call TRBD1 (5 bases). The CDR3 extends over 14 amino acids. Germline values: CDR1 SGHDT, CDR2 YYEEEE. Trimming stripped 4 bases from V and 10 bases from J, with 15 bases between. The entire variable domain, with the rest obtained from reference TRBV5-6 and TRBJ1-6, is as follows: DAGVTQSPTHLIKTRGQQVTLRCSPKSGHDTVSWYQQALGQGPQFIFQYYEEEERQRGNFPDRFSGHQFPNYSSELNVNALLLGDSALYLCASSQGPLGSPLHFGNGTRLTVT.

This chain connects TRBV5-1 to TRBJ2-1, with D maybe TRBD1 (6 bases). Trimming shortened V by 0 bases and J by 7 bases, and 11 bases separated the two germline ends. The germline gives CDR1 SGHRS, CDR2 YFSETQ. CDR3 length: 14 residues. For the CDR3, the DNA is TGCGCCAGCAGCTTGGACAGGGTATGGAATGAGCAGTTCTTC. Translating it yields CASSLDRVWNEQFF.

This clonotype was counted only a few times. The chain combines TRBV19 with TRBJ2-1; 10 nucleotides align to TRBD2. This CDR3 is 15 amino acids long. V dropped 5 bases and J dropped 2; count of bases not matched to a gene: 3. Germline loops: CDR1 LNHDA, CDR2 SQIVND (reference sequence). CDR3 nucleotides: TGTGCCAGTAGTGTAGCGGGGGGCCCCTACAATGAGCAGTTCTTC. This codes for CASSVAGGPYNEQFF.

This clonotype appeared a few times. The CDR3 loop is CAIKIWAGGRNTGELFF. For the CDR3, the DNA is TGTGCCATCAAAATTTGGGCAGGGGGCCGGAACACCGGGGAGCTGTTTTTT. The chain carries TRBV10-3 and TRBJ2-2, with 8 nucleotides matching TRBD1. This CDR3 spans 17 amino acids. With 7 bases clipped from V and 1 base from J, the junction kept 11 bases outside the gene matches. From germline, CDR1 is ENHRY and CDR2 SYGVKD.

This chain uses TRBV9 with TRBJ2-2, with D perhaps TRBD1 or TRBD2 (5 bases each). Germline V lookup: CDR1 SGDLS, CDR2 YYNGEE. The CDR3 has 18 residues. V was pared by 0 bases and J by 4 bases, with 19 bases between. CDR3 bases: TGTGCCAGCAGCGTAGTACCCCCCGGGACCTTTGGCACCGGGGAGCTGTTTTTT. It encodes CASSVVPPGTFGTGELFF.

V is TRBV7-2 and J is TRBJ2-3; 14 nucleotides agree with TRBD2. CDR3 length equals 16 residues. V gave up 7 bases and J gave up 6 bases; unmatched junction bases: 9. Germline CDR1 reads SGHTA; CDR2 reads FQGNSA. The CDR3 loop reads CASTKSGLAGDDTQYF. The CDR3 DNA reads as TGTGCCAGCACCAAATCGGGACTAGCGGGGGATGATACGCAGTATTTT.

In its sample, this clonotype was seen a few times. The chain couples TRBV11-2 to TRBJ2-2; no reliable D call. The CDR3 is 15 amino acids. V was cut by 2 bases and J by 3 bases, with 10 bases left in between. Germline V gives CDR1 SGHAT, CDR2 FQNNGV. CDR3 in DNA: TGTGCCAGCAGCTTAACGGGCAGCGACACCGGGGAGCTGTTTTTT. Protein product: CASSLTGSDTGELFF.

The chain is built from TRBV12-3 or TRBV12-4 and TRBJ2-2, with a weak D call TRBD1 (6 bases). Trimming left V 7 bases short and J 5 bases short, with 14 bases between. CDR3 length equals 14 residues. CDR3 DNA sequence: TGTGCCAGCAACTACAGGGATCGAACCGGGGAGCTGTTTTTT. As protein: CASNYRDRTGELFF.

This clonotype was observed a few times. The CDR3 DNA is TGTGCCAGCAGGTCGGTGGGGGAGCAGTTCTTC. Amino acids: CASRSVGEQFF. The rearrangement links TRBV6-5 to TRBJ2-1; D remains ambiguous. Germline V gene lookup returns CDR1 MNHEY and CDR2 SVGAGI. The ends were cut back, 6 bases at V and 10 bases at J, with 10 bases in the middle. The CDR3 has 11 residues.

This clonotype was seen a few times. The chain carries TRBV19 and TRBJ2-1, with D possibly matching TRBD1 (6 bases). Deletions cut 3 bases from V and 8 bases from J, with 11 bases between. CDR3 size: 13 residues. Per germline, CDR1 LNHDA and CDR2 SQIVND (reference sequence). CDR3 bases: TGTGCCAGTAGTATTGGAGCAGGGGATGAGCAGTTCTTC. Translating it yields CASSIGAGDEQFF.

In this sample, this clonotype turned up a few times. The chain uses TRBV27 and TRBJ1-6; 8 nucleotides align to TRBD1. Germline assignment: CDR1 MNHEY and CDR2 SMNVEV (reference sequence). CDR3 size: 15 residues. J lost 7 bases, V lost 7 bases, and 9 bases had no gene match. CDR3 nucleotide sequence: TGTGCCAGCACTACATGGGACAGGTTAAATTCACCCCTCCACTTT. Its protein is CASTTWDRLNSPLHF.

This clonotype was observed a few times. The J gene is TRBJ2-1, the V gene TRBV20-1; TRBD1 aligns across 12 bases. Trimming removed 3 bases from V and 7 bases from J; junction bases left unmatched: 7. The CDR3 length is 15 residues. Germline V CDR1 and CDR2: DFQATT, SNEGSKA (reference sequence). CDR3 sequence: CSASRDRGPLNEQFF. Written as DNA, the CDR3 is TGCAGTGCTAGCCGGGACAGGGGGCCGTTAAATGAGCAGTTCTTC.

V usage is TRBV19 and J usage is TRBJ2-6, with 8 bases that match TRBD1. The CDR3 runs to 17 residues. V gave up 8 bases and J gave up 2 bases; unmatched junction bases: 11. Germline lookup yields CDR1 LNHDA and CDR2 SQIVND (reference sequence). Here the CDR3 DNA reads TGTGCCAGTGCCCGCTCGGACAGGGTAGCTGGGGCCAACGTCCTGACTTTC. Protein product: CASARSDRVAGANVLTF.

Only a few counts were recorded for this clonotype. CDR3 protein: CASRSGGGYAGELFF. Written as DNA, the CDR3 is TGTGCCAGCCGGTCCGGTGGTGGTTACGCCGGGGAGCTGTTTTTT. This chain links TRBV6-1 with TRBJ2-2, with D unresolved. CDR1 MNHNS and CDR2 SASEGT come from the germline V gene. This CDR3 comprises 15 residues. The V and J ends lost 8 bases and 6 bases respectively, with 19 bases between them.

CDR3 protein: CASSQAPGGQGNEQFF. DNA for the CDR3: TGTGCCAGCAGCCAAGCCCCGGGGGGGCAGGGGAATGAGCAGTTCTTC. V gene TRBV4-2 combines with J gene TRBJ2-1; TRBD2 matches 8 bases. The J segment lost 7 bases and the V segment lost 1 base, leaving 9 bases of the junction unmatched. Germline V gives CDR1 LGHNA, CDR2 YNFKEQ. This CDR3 contains 16 residues.